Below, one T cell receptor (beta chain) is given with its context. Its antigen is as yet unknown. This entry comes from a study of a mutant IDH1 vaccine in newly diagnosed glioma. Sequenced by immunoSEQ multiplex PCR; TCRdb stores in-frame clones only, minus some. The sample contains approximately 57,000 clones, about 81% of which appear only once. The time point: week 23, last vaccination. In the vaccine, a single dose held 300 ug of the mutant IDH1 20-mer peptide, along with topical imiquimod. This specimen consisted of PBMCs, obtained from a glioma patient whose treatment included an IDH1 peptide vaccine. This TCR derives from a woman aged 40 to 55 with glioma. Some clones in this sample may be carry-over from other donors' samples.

For the CDR3, the DNA is TGCGCCAGCAGCCTTGACCCGAGCGGCGAGCAGTACTTC. As protein: CASSLDPSGEQYF. V is TRBV4-1 and J is TRBJ2-7, with TRBD2 as a possible D gene (5 bases). V gave up 4 bases and J gave up 6 bases, with 13 bases separating them. The germline CDR1 and CDR2 sequences are MGHRA and YSYEKL. CDR3 length: 13 residues.